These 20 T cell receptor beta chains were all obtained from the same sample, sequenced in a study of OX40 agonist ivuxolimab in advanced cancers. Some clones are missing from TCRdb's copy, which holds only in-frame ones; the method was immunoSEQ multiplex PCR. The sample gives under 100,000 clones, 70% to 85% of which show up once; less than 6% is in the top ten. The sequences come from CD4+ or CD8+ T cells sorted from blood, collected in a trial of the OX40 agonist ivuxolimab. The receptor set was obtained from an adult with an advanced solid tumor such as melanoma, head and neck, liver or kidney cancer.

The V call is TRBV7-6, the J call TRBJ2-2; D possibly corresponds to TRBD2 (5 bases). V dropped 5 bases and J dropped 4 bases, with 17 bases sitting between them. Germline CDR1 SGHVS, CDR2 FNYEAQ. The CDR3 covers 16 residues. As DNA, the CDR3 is TGTGCCAGCAGCACTAGTCCCACAAGGATCACCGGGGAGCTGTTTTTT. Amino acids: CASSTSPTRITGELFF.

CDR3 nucleotides: TGTGCCAGCAGTGATGGAGGATGGTATGGCTACACCTTC. Amino acids: CASSDGGWYGYTF. The chain couples TRBV2 to TRBJ1-2; D call uncertain. CDR1 and CDR2 (germline): SNHLY, FYNNEI. This CDR3 has 13 residues. V was pared by 3 bases and J by 5 bases, with 10 bases between.

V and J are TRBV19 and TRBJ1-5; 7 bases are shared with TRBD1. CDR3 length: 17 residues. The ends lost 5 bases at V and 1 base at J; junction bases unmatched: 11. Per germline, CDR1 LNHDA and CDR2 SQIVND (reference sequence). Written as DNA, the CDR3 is TGTGCCAGTAGTTTCGGCAGGGGGGAGGTGAGCAATCAGCCCCAGCATTTT. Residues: CASSFGRGEVSNQPQHF.

The CDR3 DNA sequence: TGTGCCAGTAGTATCGACAGGGGGCCCTACGAGCAGTACTTC. Amino acids: CASSIDRGPYEQYF. V is TRBV19 and J is TRBJ2-7, with 10 bases that match TRBD1. Germline V gene data show CDR1 as LNHDA and CDR2 as SQIVND (reference sequence). This CDR3 region has 14 residues. V gave up 3 bases and J gave up 2 bases; unmatched junction bases: 1.

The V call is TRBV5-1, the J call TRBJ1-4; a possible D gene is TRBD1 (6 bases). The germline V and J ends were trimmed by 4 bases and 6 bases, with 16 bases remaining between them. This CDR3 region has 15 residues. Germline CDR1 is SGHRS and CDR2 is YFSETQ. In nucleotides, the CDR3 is TGCGCCAGCAGCCTTGGGACAAGTGGGGATGAAAAACTGTTTTTT. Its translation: CASSLGTSGDEKLFF.

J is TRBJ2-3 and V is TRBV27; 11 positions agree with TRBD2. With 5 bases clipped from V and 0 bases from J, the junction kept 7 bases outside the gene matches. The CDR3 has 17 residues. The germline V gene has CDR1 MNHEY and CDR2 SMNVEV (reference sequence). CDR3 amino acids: CASSPHRTSGSTDTQYF. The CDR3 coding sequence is TGTGCCAGCAGTCCCCATAGGACTAGCGGGAGCACAGATACGCAGTATTTT.

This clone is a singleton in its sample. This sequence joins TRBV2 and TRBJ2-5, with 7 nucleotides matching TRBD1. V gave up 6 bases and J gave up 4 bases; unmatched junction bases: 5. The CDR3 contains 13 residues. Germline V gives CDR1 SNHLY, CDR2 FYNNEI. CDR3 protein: CASRVTGLETQYF. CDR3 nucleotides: TGTGCCAGCAGGGTGACAGGGCTAGAGACCCAGTACTTC.

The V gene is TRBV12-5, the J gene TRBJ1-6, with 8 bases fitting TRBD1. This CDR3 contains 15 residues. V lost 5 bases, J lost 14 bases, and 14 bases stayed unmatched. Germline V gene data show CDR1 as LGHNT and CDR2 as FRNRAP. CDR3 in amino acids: CASGPRDRSLLSLHF. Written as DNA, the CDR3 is TGTGCTAGTGGTCCTCGGGACAGGTCCCTCTTGTCCCTCCACTTT.

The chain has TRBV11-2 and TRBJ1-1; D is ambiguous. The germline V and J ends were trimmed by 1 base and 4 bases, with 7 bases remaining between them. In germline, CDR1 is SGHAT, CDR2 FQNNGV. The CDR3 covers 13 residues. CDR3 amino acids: CASSLVSGTEAFF. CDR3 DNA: TGTGCCAGCAGCTTAGTTTCGGGCACTGAAGCTTTCTTT.

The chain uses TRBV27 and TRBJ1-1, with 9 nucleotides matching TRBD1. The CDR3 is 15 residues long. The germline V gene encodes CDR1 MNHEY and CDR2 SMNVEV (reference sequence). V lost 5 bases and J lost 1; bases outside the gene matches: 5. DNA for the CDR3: TGTGCCAGCAGTCCGGGGACAGGGCGGAACACTGAAGCTTTCTTT. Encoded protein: CASSPGTGRNTEAFF.

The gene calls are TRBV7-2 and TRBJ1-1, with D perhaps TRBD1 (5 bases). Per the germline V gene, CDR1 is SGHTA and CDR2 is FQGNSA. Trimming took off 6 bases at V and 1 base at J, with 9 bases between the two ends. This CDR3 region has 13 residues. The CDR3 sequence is CASRGTGNTEAFF. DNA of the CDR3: TGTGCCAGCAGGGGGACGGGGAACACTGAAGCTTTCTTT. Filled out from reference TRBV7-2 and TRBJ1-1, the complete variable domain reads GAGVSQSPSNKVTEKGKDVELRCDPISGHTALYWYRQSLGQGLEFLIYFQGNSAPDKSGLPSDRFSAERTGGSVSTLTIQRTQQEDSAVYLCASRGTGNTEAFFGQGTRLTVV.

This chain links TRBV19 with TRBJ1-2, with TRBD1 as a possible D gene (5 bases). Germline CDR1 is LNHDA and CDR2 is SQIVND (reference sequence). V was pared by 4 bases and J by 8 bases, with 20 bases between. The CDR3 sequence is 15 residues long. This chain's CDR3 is CASSTLGGTALGYTF. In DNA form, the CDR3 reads TGTGCCAGTAGTACCTTGGGAGGGACGGCCCTGGGCTACACCTTC.

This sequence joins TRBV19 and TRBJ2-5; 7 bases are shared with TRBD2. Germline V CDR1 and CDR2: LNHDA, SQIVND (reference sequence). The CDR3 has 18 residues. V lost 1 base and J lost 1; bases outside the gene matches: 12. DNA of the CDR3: TGTGCCAGTAGTATAGGGGCGGAGCGGCCTAGCGGCCAAGAGACCCAGTACTTC. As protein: CASSIGAERPSGQETQYF. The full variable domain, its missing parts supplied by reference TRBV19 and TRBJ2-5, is DGGITQSPKYLFRKEGQNVTLSCEQNLNHDAMYWYRQDPGQGLRLIYYSQIVNDFQKGDIAEGYSVSREKKESFPLTVTSAQKNPTAFYLCASSIGAERPSGQETQYFGPGTRLLVL.

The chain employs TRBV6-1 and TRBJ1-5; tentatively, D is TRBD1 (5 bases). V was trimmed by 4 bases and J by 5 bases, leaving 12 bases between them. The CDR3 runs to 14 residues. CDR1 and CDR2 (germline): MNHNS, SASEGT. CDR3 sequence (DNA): TGTGCCAGCAGTGGGAGGGGTGGGTATCAGCCCCAGCATTTT. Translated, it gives CASSGRGGYQPQHF.

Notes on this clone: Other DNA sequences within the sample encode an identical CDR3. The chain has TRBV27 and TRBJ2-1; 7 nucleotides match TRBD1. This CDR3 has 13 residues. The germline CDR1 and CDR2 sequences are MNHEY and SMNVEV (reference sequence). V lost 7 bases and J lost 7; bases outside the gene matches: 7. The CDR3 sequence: CASTLTGTNEQFF. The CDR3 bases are TGTGCCAGCACTTTGACAGGGACGAATGAGCAGTTCTTC.

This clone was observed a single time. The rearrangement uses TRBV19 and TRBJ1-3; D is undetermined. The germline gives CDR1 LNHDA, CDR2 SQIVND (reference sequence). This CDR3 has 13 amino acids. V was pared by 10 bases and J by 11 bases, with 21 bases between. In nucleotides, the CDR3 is TGTGCCACCGCAACAGCGGCCCTGGCGCCCATATATTTT. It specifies CATATAALAPIYF.

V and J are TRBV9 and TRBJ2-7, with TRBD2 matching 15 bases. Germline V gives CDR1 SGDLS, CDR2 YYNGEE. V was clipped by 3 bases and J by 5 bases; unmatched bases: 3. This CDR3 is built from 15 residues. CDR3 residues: CASSGGLAGGNEQYF. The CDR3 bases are TGTGCCAGCAGCGGGGGACTAGCGGGAGGAAACGAGCAGTACTTC.

CDR3: CASGLGGHPGTQYF. The CDR3, as DNA: TGTGCTAGTGGTTTGGGGGGACATCCAGGTACGCAGTATTTT. The V and J genes are TRBV12-5 and TRBJ2-3, with a possible D match to TRBD1 (6 bases). The germline CDR1 and CDR2 sequences are LGHNT and FRNRAP. Trimming left V 1 base short and J 8 bases short, with 13 bases between. There are 14 residues in the CDR3.

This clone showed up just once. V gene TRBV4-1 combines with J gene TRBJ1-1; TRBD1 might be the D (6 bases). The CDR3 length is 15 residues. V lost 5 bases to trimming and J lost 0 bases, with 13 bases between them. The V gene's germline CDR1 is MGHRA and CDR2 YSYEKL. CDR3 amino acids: CASSIGQQLNTEAFF. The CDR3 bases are TGCGCCAGCAGCATAGGACAGCAACTGAACACTGAAGCTTTCTTT.

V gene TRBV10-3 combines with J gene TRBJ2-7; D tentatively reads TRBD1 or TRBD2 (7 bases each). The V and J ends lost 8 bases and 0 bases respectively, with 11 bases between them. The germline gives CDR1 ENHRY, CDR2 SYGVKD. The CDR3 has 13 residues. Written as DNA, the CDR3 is TGTGCCATCGGGGGGGACAGCTCCTACGAGCAGTACTTC. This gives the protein CAIGGDSSYEQYF.